The 19 T cell receptor beta chains reported below all come from one sample, sequenced in a study of T cell repertoires in cytomegalovirus infection. MiXCR, applied by TCRdb to the reads, yields one record per CDR3 protein. Among hundreds of thousands of distinct CDR3 sequences listed, under 20% were seen once. Sequenced material: PBMCs. These receptors originate from a human donor in good health (CMV status not recorded). Some clones in this sample may be carry-over from other donors' samples.

Only a few counts were recorded for this clonotype. The chain recombines TRBV6-5 with TRBJ2-5; D ambiguous. Germline V gives CDR1 MNHEY, CDR2 SVGAGI. Between the trimmed V and J ends, which lost 0 bases and 3 bases, there was a span of 5 bases. CDR3 length: 13 amino acids. The chain's CDR3 is CASSYSIEETQYF. In nucleotides, the CDR3 is TGTGCCAGCAGTTACTCGATAGAAGAGACCCAGTACTTC.

This clonotype was seen a few times. The junction shows a germline mismatch at one end, possibly a read error. The chain carries TRBV2 and TRBJ1-4, with 9 bases lining up with TRBD1. The CDR3 is made up of 10 amino acids. Germline loops: CDR1 SNHLY, CDR2 FYNNEI. CDR3 residues: CASGPGTGIF. CDR3 nucleotides: TGTGCCAGCGGCCCCGGGACAGGGATTTTT.

This rearrangement joins TRBV6-1 to TRBJ1-1; 8 bases agree with TRBD1. The CDR3 extends over 12 amino acids. The ends lost 5 bases at V and 13 bases at J; junction bases unmatched: 9. The germline CDR1 and CDR2 sequences are MNHNS and SASEGT. The CDR3 protein is CASSPGQGRHFF. The CDR3 DNA reads as TGTGCCAGCAGTCCCGGACAGGGAAGGCATTTCTTT.

The rearrangement joins TRBV12-3 or TRBV12-4 to TRBJ1-2; 11 bases fit TRBD1. The CDR3 consists of 14 residues. Trimming took 6 bases from V and 8 from J; bases not matched to a gene: 8. CDR3 region: CASRRGQGVLGYTF. CDR3 DNA: TGTGCCAGCAGGAGGGGACAGGGGGTTTTAGGCTACACCTTC.

This clonotype appeared a single time. One base away lies a much larger clone, so this may be a sequencing read error. The chain joins TRBV7-2 to TRBJ2-7; 8 bases are a match to TRBD2. J lost 0 bases, V lost 5 bases, and 3 bases had no gene match. CDR1 is SGHTA and CDR2 is FQGNSA in the germline V gene. The CDR3 length is 14 residues. The DNA of the CDR3 is TGTGCCAGCAGCCGGGGGGGTCCCTCCTACGAGCAGTACTTC. Protein product: CASSRGGPSYEQYF.

The table lists this clonotype with many counts. The CDR3 nucleotides are TGTGCCAGCAGCTTAGCGCGGGACAGAACTCTTAACTATGGCTACACCTTC. Its translation: CASSLARDRTLNYGYTF. This sequence joins TRBV7-6 and TRBJ1-2; 7 nucleotides line up with TRBD1. Germline V lookup: CDR1 SGHVS, CDR2 FNYEAQ. After removal of 0 bases from V and 1 base from J, the junction contained 8 bases not matched to a gene. The CDR3 is 17 amino acids.

This clonotype showed up many times. The chain is built from TRBV7-2 and TRBJ2-1; 9 bases fit TRBD1. V lost 3 bases and J lost 1; bases outside the gene matches: 1. Germline assignment: CDR1 SGHTA and CDR2 FQGNSA. The length of the CDR3 is 15 residues. DNA of the CDR3: TGTGCCAGCAGCTTTGACAGGGGGTCCTACAATGAGCAGTTCTTC. It is translated as CASSFDRGSYNEQFF.

This clonotype appeared a few times. The chain uses TRBV29-1 and TRBJ2-2; the match to TRBD1 covers 9 bases. The CDR3 loop spans 14 amino acids. Germline lookup yields CDR1 SQVTM and CDR2 ANQGSEA. Losses at the gene ends were 5 bases for V and 0 bases for J; bases not matched to a gene: 1. In DNA, the CDR3 is TGCAGCGTTTGGACAGGGGCGAACACCGGGGAGCTGTTTTTT. Amino acid sequence: CSVWTGANTGELFF.

The V and J genes are TRBV12-3 or TRBV12-4 and TRBJ2-1; 11 nucleotides match TRBD2. The J segment lost 8 bases and the V segment lost 6 bases, leaving 12 bases of the junction unmatched. CDR3 length: 16 residues. Here the CDR3 reads CASRQHLAGGFDEQFF. In DNA form, the CDR3 reads TGTGCCAGCAGGCAGCATCTAGCGGGGGGATTCGATGAGCAGTTCTTC.

This clonotype was seen many times. The rearrangement uses TRBV6-1 and TRBJ2-3; TRBD2 agrees at 9 bases. V lost 10 bases and J lost 0; bases outside the gene matches: 8. The germline V gene encodes CDR1 MNHNS and CDR2 SASEGT. This CDR3 has 15 residues. Here the CDR3 DNA reads TGTGCCATAAGCGGGGGGACCTCTAGCACAGATACGCAGTATTTT. Translating it yields CAISGGTSSTDTQYF.

This clonotype was observed many times. This CDR3 reads CASSQGDSLYGYTF. Written as DNA, the CDR3 is TGCGCCAGCAGCCAAGGTGATTCACTTTATGGCTACACCTTC. The genes are TRBV4-3 and TRBJ1-2, with D unclear. V lost 1 base and J lost 5, with 11 bases in between. Germline assignment: CDR1 LGHNA and CDR2 YSLEER. CDR3 length: 14 residues.

The chain has TRBV29-1 and TRBJ2-7, with D uncertain. The CDR3 runs to 13 residues. With 4 bases removed from V and 4 bases from J, the gap between germline ends came to 14 bases. Germline V CDR1 and CDR2: SQVTM, ANQGSEA. CDR3 region: CSVAVGIGYEQYF. For the CDR3, the DNA is TGCAGCGTTGCCGTGGGGATCGGTTACGAGCAGTACTTC.

This clonotype was seen more than once but under ten times. The J gene is TRBJ1-1, the V gene TRBV2; no reliable D call. Germline V gene lookup returns CDR1 SNHLY and CDR2 FYNNEI. Trimming cost V 9 bases and J 0 bases, with 5 bases left between them. This CDR3 has 11 amino acids. Written as DNA, the CDR3 is TGTGCCAGAGCCTTGAACACTGAAGCTTTCTTT. Protein product: CARALNTEAFF.

V and J are TRBV6-5 and TRBJ1-5; 10 bases fit TRBD1. Germline CDR1 and CDR2: MNHEY and SVGAGI. V lost 6 bases and J lost 5; bases outside the gene matches: 7. The CDR3 has 15 amino acids. The CDR3 spells CASRQSGTGDQPQHF. CDR3 nucleotides: TGTGCCAGCAGGCAGTCCGGGACAGGGGATCAGCCCCAGCATTTT.

This clonotype has at least ten counts. The chain carries TRBV7-2 and TRBJ2-5; 8 nucleotides agree with TRBD1. The V segment lost 3 bases and the J segment 5 bases; nucleotides outside the gene matches: 5. Germline assignment: CDR1 SGHTA and CDR2 FQGNSA. The CDR3 contains 14 residues. The CDR3 DNA is TGTGCCAGCAGCTTCGACAGGGGTAGCGAGACCCAGTACTTC. It translates to CASSFDRGSETQYF. The entire variable domain, with the rest obtained from reference TRBV7-2 and TRBJ2-5, is as follows: GAGVSQSPSNKVTEKGKDVELRCDPISGHTALYWYRQSLGQGLEFLIYFQGNSAPDKSGLPSDRFSAERTGGSVSTLTIQRTQQEDSAVYLCASSFDRGSETQYFGPGTRLLVL.

This clonotype was counted only a few times. The chain employs TRBV3-1 and TRBJ1-1; TRBD1 might be the D (5 bases). Germline V CDR1 and CDR2: LGHDT, YNNKEL (reference sequence). The CDR3 has 15 amino acids. With 4 bases removed from V and 6 bases from J, the gap between germline ends came to 18 bases. The CDR3, as DNA: TGTGCCAGCAGCCCTACGTGGGACGGGGTCGCTGAAGCTTTCTTT. Translating it yields CASSPTWDGVAEAFF.

This clonotype was seen many times. The chain links TRBV7-2 to TRBJ2-1, with 10 nucleotides matching TRBD1. Germline loops: CDR1 SGHTA, CDR2 FQGNSA. The V segment lost 6 bases and the J segment 7 bases; nucleotides outside the gene matches: 6. CDR3 length equals 14 residues. Here the CDR3 DNA reads TGTGCCAGCAGTACGACAGGGGGCGGGAATGAGCAGTTCTTC. It yields the protein CASSTTGGGNEQFF.

The chain uses TRBV4-3 and TRBJ1-2; D gene ambiguous. In germline, CDR1 is LGHNA, CDR2 YSLEER. Trimming removed 0 bases at V and 5 bases at J, with 7 bases between. The CDR3 consists of 13 residues. CDR3 nucleotide sequence: TGCGCCAGCAGCCAAGATCTTTCGTATGGCTACACCTTC. This gives the protein CASSQDLSYGYTF.

This clonotype was counted a few times. The chain carries TRBV7-8 and TRBJ1-3; D call uncertain. The germline V gene has CDR1 SGHVS and CDR2 FQNEAQ. The CDR3 is 16 residues long. Trimming took 1 base from V and 0 from J, leaving 10 bases between them. DNA for the CDR3: TGTGCCAGCAGCTTAGGCATCCTCATCTCTGGAAACACCATATATTTT. Translated: CASSLGILISGNTIYF.